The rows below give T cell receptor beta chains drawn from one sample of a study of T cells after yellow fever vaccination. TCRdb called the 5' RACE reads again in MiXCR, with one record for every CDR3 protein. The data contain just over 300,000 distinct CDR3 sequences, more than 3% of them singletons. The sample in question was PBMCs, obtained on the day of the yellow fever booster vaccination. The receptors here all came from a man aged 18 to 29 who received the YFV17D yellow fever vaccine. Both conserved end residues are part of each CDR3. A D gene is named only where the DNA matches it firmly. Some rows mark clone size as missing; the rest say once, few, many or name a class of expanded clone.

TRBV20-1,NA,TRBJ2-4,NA,CSVYSSNIQYF,TGCAGTGTTTATTCCAGTAACATTCAGTACTTC
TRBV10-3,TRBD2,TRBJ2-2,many,CAISEGLANTGELFF,TGTGCCATCAGTGAGGGACTAGCGAACACCGGGGAGCTGTTTTTT
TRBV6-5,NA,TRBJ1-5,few,CASSYSRGDGNQPQHF,TGTGCCAGCAGTTACTCGAGGGGGGACGGCAATCAGCCCCAGCATTTT
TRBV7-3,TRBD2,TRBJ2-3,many,CASGTGTSLDTQYF,TGTGCCAGCGGAACCGGGACTAGCTTAGATACGCAGTATTTT
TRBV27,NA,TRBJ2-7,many,CASSPHTSPEQYF,TGTGCCAGCAGTCCGCATACCTCTCCCGAGCAGTACTTC
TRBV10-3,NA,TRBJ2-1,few,CAIRITVGGRYNEQFF,TGTGCCATCAGAATAACCGTTGGGGGCCGCTACAATGAGCAGTTCTTC
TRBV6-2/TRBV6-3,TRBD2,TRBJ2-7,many,CASSYSPWSVAGFSYEQYF,TGTGCCAGCAGTTACTCCCCTTGGTCTGTAGCGGGGTTCTCCTACGAGCAGTACTTC
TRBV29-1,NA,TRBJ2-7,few,CSVGPRTAYEQYF,TGCAGCGTTGGCCCGCGGACAGCCTACGAGCAGTACTTC
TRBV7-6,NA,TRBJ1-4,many,CASSRTQDPNEKLFF,TGTGCCAGCAGCCGCACACAGGACCCTAATGAAAAACTGTTTTTT
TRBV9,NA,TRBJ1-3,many,CASSVWFRLLPGNTIYF,TGTGCCAGCAGCGTATGGTTCCGGCTCCTTCCTGGAAACACCATATATTTT
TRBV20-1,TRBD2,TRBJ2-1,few,CSARWGGYYNEQFF,TGCAGTGCTAGGTGGGGGGGGTACTACAATGAGCAGTTCTTC
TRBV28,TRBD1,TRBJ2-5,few,CASSLYGTWTGGDQETQYF,TGTGCCAGCAGTTTATACGGGACGTGGACAGGGGGCGACCAAGAGACCCAGTACTTC
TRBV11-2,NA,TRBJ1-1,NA,CASSLDRWGTEAFF,TGTGCCAGCAGCTTGGATCGATGGGGCACTGAAGCTTTCTTT
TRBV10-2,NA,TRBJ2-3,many,CASKTGGTDTQYF,TGCGCCAGCAAAACGGGGGGCACAGATACGCAGTATTTT
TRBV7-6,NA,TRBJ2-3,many,CASSLESWTDTQYF,TGTGCCAGCAGCTTAGAGTCCTGGACTGATACGCAGTATTTT
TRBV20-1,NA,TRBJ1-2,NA,CSASQSVEGYTF,TGCAGTGCTAGTCAATCCGTGGAAGGCTACACCTTC
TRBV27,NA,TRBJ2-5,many,CASSFRRSQETQYF,TGTGCCAGCAGTTTCCGGCGGAGCCAAGAGACCCAGTACTTC
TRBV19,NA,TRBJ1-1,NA,CATLGGPEAFF,TGTGCCACCCTGGGGGGGCCTGAAGCTTTCTTT
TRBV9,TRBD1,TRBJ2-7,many,CASSVGIDRAIYEQYF,TGTGCCAGCAGCGTAGGTATCGACAGGGCAATCTACGAGCAGTACTTC
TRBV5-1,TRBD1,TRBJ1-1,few,CASSPDRGPAFF,TGCGCCAGCAGCCCGGACAGGGGGCCGGCTTTCTTT
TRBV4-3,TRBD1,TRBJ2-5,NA,CASSQGRGGQGGTQYF,TGCGCCAGCAGCCAAGGCCGGGGAGGACAGGGCGGGACCCAGTACTTC
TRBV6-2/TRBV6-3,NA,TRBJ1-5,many,CASRSFNQPQHF,TGTGCCAGCAGGTCCTTTAATCAGCCCCAGCATTTT
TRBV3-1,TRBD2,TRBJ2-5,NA,CASSPFAGGRETQYF,TGTGCCAGCAGCCCCTTCGCGGGGGGGCGGGAGACCCAGTACTTC
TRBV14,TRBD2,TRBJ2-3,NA,CASSQDYLRGRGDTQYF,TGTGCCAGCAGCCAAGATTATTTGCGGGGGAGGGGAGATACGCAGTATTTT
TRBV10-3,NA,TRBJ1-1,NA,CAIRLAGNTEAFF,TGTGCCATCAGGCTCGCAGGGAACACTGAAGCTTTCTTT
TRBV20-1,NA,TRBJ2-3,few,CSASSGLDTDTQYF,TGCAGTGCTAGTAGCGGCCTTGACACAGATACGCAGTATTTT
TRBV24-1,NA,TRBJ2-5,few,CATSDLRERETQYF,TGTGCCACCAGTGATCTCCGGGAGCGCGAGACCCAGTACTTC
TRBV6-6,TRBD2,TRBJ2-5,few,CASSFHSIAGGQETQYF,TGTGCCAGCAGTTTTCATTCAATAGCGGGGGGGCAAGAGACCCAGTACTTC
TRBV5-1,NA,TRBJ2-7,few,CASSRDNPYEQYF,TGCGCCAGTTCCCGGGACAACCCCTACGAGCAGTACTTC
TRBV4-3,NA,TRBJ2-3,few,CASSQEWMLRDRGTDTQYF,TGCGCCAGCAGCCAAGAGTGGATGCTCAGGGACCGCGGCACAGATACGCAGTATTTT
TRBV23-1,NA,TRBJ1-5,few,CASSQSQYSNQPQHF,TGCGCCAGCAGTCAGTCGCAGTATAGCAATCAGCCCCAGCATTTT
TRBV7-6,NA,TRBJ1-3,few,CASSPLEGNTIYF,TGTGCCAGCAGCCCTTTGGAGGGAAACACCATATATTTT
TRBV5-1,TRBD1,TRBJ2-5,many,CASSEDRGGETQYF,TGCGCCAGCAGCGAAGACAGGGGTGGGGAGACCCAGTACTTC
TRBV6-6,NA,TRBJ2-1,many,CASSGQTEANEQFF,TGTGCCAGCAGTGGACAGACAGAGGCCAATGAGCAGTTCTTC
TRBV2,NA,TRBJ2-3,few,CASTGLADTQYF,TGTGCCAGCACGGGGTTAGCAGATACGCAGTATTTT
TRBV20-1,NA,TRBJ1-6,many,CSASSGSSENSPLHF,TGCAGTGCTAGCTCTGGGAGTTCGGAGAATTCACCCCTCCACTTT
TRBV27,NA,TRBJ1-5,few,CASGRSTADNQPQHF,TGTGCCAGCGGACGGAGTACAGCTGACAATCAGCCCCAGCATTTT
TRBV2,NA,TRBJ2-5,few,CASSEAIARGQETQYF,TGTGCCAGCAGTGAAGCGATAGCGAGGGGGCAAGAGACCCAGTACTTC
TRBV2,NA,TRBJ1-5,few,CASRDPQRPQHF,TGTGCCAGCAGGGATCCTCAGAGGCCCCAGCATTTT
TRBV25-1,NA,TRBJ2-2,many,CASSPRGGNTGELFF,TGTGCCAGCAGTCCGAGGGGAGGGAACACCGGGGAGCTGTTTTTT
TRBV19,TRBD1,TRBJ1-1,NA,CASSTWTGPEAFF,TGTGCCAGTAGTACCTGGACAGGGCCTGAAGCTTTCTTT